This TCR beta chain was profiled in a study of cytomegalovirus exposure and HLA in healthy donors. Whole-study context: Of all 400 or so donors who were genotyped, roughly 85% belonged to the Caucasian-associated ancestry cluster.

Whole-study findings and limits: Several of the most significant clusters were apparently associated with common viral pathogens in a later analysis.

This CDR3 is 14 amino acids long. Trimming stripped 1 base from V and 5 bases from J, with 9 bases between. Germline V lookup: CDR1 SNHLY, CDR2 FYNNEI. The study ran its PCR with 60 Vbeta and 13 Jbeta primers. Here immunoSEQ multiplex PCR was the method, and the copy in TCRdb shows in-frame clones only, minus some. The sample has about 190,000 clones; about four fifths are singletons. About this clone itself: Antigen: not known.

Sequencing was done on a sample of PBMCs. J is TRBJ2-1 and V is TRBV2; no clear D. This receptor was identified in a boy between 10 and 17 years old in good health and CMV-seronegative. The DNA of the CDR3 is TGTGCCAGCAGTGAAGACTACTCTAACAATGAGCAGTTCTTC. It codes for CASSEDYSNNEQFF.